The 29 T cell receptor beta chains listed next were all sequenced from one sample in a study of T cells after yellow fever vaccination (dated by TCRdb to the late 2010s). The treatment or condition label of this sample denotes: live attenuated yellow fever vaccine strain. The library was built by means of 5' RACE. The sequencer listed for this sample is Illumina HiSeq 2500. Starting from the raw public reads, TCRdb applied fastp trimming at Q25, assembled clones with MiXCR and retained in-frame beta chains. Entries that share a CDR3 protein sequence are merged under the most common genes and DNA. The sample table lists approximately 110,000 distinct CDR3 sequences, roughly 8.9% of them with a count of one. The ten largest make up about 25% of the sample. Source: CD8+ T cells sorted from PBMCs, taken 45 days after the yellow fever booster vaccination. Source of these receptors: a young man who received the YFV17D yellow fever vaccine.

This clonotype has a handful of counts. CDR3 protein: CASSLVMREGETQYF. For the CDR3, the DNA is TGTGCCAGCAGCTTAGTCATGCGGGAGGGGGAGACCCAGTACTTC. This chain joins TRBV7-6 and TRBJ2-5; 9 nucleotides agree with TRBD2. The J segment lost 5 bases and the V segment lost 1 base, leaving 5 bases of the junction unmatched. The germline gives CDR1 SGHVS, CDR2 FNYEAQ. The CDR3 is 15 residues long.

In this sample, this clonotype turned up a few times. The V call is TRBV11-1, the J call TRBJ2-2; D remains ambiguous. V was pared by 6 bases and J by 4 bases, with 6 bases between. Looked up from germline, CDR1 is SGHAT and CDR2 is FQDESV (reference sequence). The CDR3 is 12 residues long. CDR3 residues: CASSFRTGELFF. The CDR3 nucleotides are TGTGCCAGCAGTTTTCGCACCGGGGAGCTGTTTTTT.

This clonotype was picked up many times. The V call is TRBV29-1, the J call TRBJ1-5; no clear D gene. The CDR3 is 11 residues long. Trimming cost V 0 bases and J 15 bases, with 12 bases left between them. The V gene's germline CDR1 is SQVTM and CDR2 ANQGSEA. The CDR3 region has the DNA TGCAGCGTTGAAGATCAGGACTTCCGGCATTTT. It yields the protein CSVEDQDFRHF.

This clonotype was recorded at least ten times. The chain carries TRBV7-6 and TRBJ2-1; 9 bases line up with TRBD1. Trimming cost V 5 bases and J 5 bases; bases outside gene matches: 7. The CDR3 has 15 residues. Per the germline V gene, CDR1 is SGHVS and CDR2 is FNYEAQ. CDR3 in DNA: TGTGCCAGCAGCCCAGGACAGGGGAATAACAATGAGCAGTTCTTC. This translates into CASSPGQGNNNEQFF. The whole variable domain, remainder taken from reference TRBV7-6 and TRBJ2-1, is GAGVSQSPRYKVTKRGQDVALRCDPISGHVSLYWYRQALGQGPEFLTYFNYEAQQDKSGLPNDRFSAERPEGSISTLTIQRTEQRDSAMYRCASSPGQGNNNEQFFGPGTRLTVL.

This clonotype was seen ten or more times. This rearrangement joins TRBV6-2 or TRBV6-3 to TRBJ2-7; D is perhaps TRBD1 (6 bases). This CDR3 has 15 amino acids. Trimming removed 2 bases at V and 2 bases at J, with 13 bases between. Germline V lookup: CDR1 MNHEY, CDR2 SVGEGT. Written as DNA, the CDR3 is TGTGCCAGCAGTTACCAGGGGTCCCACACCTACGAGCAGTACTTC. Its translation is CASSYQGSHTYEQYF.

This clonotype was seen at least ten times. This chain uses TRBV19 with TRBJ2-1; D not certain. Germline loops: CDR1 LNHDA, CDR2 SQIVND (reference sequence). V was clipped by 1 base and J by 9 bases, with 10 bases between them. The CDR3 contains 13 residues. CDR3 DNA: TGTGCCAGTAGTATAGCCAGTCCTCGTGAGCAGTTCTTC. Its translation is CASSIASPREQFF.

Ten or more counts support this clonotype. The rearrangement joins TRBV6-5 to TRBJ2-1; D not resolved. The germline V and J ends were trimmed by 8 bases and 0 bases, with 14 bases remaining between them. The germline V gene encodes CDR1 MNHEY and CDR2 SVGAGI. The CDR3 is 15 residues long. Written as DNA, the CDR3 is TGTGCCAGCTTGGTCCGGCAGTTCTCCTACAATGAGCAGTTCTTC. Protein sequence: CASLVRQFSYNEQFF.

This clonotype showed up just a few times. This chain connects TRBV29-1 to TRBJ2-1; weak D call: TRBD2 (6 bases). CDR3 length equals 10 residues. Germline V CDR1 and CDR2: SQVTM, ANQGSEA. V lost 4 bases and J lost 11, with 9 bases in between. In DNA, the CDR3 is TGCAGCGTTGGCGGGACGAAGCAGTTCTTC. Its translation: CSVGGTKQFF.

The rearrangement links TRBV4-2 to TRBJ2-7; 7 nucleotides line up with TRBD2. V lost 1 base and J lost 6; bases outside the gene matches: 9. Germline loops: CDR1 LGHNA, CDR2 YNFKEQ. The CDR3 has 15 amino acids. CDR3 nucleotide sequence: TGTGCCAGCAGCCAAGGAGGGGAGGGCCTTTCCGAGCAGTACTTC. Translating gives CASSQGGEGLSEQYF.

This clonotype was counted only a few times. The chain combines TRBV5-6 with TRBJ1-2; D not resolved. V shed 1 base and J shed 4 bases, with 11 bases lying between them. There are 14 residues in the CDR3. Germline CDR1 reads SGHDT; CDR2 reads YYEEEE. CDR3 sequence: CASSLKGAVYGYTF. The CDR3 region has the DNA TGTGCCAGCAGCTTGAAGGGCGCCGTCTATGGCTACACCTTC.

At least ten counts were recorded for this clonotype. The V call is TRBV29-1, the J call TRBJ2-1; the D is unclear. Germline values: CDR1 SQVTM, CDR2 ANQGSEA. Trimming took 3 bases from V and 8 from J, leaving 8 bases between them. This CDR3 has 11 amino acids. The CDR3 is CSVDPDDEQFF. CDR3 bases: TGCAGCGTTGACCCTGACGATGAGCAGTTCTTC.

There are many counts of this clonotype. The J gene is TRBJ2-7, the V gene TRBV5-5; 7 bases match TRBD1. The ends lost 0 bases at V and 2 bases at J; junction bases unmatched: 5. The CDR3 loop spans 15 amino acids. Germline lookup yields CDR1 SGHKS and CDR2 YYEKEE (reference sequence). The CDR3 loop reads CASSLVPGGTYEQYF. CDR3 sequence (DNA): TGTGCCAGCAGCTTGGTACCAGGGGGTACCTACGAGCAGTACTTC.

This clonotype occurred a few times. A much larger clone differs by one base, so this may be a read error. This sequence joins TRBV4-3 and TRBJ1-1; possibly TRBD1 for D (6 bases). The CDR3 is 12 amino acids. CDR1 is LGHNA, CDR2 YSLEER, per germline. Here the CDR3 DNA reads TGCGCCAGCATCCAAGGAACAGGGGAAGCTTTCTTT. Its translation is CASIQGTGEAFF.

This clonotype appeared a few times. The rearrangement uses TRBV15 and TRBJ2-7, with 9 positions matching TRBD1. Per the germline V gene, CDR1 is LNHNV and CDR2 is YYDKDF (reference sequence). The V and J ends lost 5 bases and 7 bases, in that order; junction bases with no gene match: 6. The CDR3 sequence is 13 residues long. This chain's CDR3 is CATSAGTGWEQYF. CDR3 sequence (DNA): TGTGCCACCAGCGCTGGGACAGGGTGGGAGCAGTACTTC.

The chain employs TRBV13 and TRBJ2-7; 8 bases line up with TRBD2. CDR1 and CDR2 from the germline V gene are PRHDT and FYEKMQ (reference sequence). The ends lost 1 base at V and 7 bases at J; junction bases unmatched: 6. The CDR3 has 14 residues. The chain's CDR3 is CASSLADGRGEQYF. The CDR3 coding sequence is TGTGCCAGCAGCTTAGCGGACGGGAGGGGGGAGCAGTACTTC.

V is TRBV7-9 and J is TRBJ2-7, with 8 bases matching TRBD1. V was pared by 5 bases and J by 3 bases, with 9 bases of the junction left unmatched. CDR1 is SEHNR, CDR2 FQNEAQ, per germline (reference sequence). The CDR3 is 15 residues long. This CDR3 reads CASSKGQDAIYEQYF. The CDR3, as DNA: TGTGCCAGCAGCAAGGGACAGGATGCAATCTACGAGCAGTACTTC.

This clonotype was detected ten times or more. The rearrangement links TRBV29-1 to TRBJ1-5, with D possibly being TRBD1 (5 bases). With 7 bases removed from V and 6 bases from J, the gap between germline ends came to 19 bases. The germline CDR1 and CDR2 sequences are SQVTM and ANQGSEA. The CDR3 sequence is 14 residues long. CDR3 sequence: CSAWDGELGQPQHF. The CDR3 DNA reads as TGCAGCGCATGGGACGGAGAATTGGGTCAGCCCCAGCATTTT.

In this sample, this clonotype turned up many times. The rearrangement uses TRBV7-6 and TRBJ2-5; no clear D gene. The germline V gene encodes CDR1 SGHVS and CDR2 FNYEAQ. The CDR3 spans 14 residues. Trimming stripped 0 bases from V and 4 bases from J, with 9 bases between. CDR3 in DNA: TGTGCCAGCAGCTTAGCGGTGTTCGGAGAGACCCAGTACTTC. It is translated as CASSLAVFGETQYF.

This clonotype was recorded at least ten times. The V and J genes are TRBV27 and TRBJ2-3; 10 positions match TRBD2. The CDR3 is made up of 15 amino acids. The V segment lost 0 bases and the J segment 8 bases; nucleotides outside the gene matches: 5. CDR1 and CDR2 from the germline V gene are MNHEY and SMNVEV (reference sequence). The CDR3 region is CASSLSILAGATQYF. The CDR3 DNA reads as TGTGCCAGCAGTTTATCGATCCTAGCGGGAGCTACGCAGTATTTT.

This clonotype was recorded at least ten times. The CDR3 nucleotides read TGTGCCAGCAGGAAACAGACAGTCCTGGGCACCGGGGAGCTGTTTTTT. Translated, it gives CASRKQTVLGTGELFF. The chain employs TRBV6-1 and TRBJ2-2; perhaps TRBD1 as D (5 bases). Between the trimmed V and J ends, which lost 6 bases and 4 bases, there was a span of 18 bases. Germline V gene data show CDR1 as MNHNS and CDR2 as SASEGT. The CDR3 sequence is 16 residues long.

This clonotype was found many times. This chain's CDR3 is CASGLADREGETQYF. CDR3 bases: TGTGCTAGTGGTTTGGCGGACAGGGAAGGTGAGACCCAGTACTTC. The chain links TRBV12-5 to TRBJ2-5, with 8 bases identical to TRBD1. Germline CDR1 LGHNT, CDR2 FRNRAP. The CDR3 is 15 residues long. V shed 1 base and J 5 bases; nucleotides not matched to a gene: 6.

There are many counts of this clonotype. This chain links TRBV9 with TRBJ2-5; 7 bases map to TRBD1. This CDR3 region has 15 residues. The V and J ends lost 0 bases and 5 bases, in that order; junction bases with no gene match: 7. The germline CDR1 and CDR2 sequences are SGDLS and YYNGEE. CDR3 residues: CASSVDTGRGETQYF. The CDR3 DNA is TGTGCCAGCAGCGTAGATACAGGCAGGGGGGAGACCCAGTACTTC.

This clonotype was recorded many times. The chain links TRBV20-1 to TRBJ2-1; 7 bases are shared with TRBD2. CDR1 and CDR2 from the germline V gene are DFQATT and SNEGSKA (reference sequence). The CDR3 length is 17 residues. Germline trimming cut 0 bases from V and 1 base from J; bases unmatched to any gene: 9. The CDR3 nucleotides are TGCAGTGCTAGAGATTACGACGGGAGGACGTCCTACAATGAGCAGTTCTTC. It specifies CSARDYDGRTSYNEQFF.

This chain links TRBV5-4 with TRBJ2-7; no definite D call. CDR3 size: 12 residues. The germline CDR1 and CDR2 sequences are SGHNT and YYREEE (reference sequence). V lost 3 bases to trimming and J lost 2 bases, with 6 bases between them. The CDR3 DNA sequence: TGTGCCAGCAGCTCGCCGCCCTACGAGCAGTACTTC. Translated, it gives CASSSPPYEQYF.

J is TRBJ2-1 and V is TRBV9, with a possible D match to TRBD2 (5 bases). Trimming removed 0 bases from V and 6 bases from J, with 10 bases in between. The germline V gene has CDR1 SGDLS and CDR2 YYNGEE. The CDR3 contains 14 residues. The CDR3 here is CASSVVLAGNEQFF. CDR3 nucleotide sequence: TGTGCCAGCAGCGTAGTCCTAGCAGGCAATGAGCAGTTCTTC.

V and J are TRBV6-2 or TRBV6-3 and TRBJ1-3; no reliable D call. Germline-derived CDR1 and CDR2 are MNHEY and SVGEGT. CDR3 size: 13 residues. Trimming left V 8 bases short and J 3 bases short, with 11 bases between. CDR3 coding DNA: TGTGCCAGCGCCATACTTATTGGAAACACCATATATTTT. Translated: CASAILIGNTIYF.

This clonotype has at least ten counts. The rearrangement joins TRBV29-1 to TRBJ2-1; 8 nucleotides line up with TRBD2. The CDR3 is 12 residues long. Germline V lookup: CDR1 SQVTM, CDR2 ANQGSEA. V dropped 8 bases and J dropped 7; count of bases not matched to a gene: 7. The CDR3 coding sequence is TGCAGCTTAACGACTAGCGTAAATGAGCAGTTCTTC. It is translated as CSLTTSVNEQFF.

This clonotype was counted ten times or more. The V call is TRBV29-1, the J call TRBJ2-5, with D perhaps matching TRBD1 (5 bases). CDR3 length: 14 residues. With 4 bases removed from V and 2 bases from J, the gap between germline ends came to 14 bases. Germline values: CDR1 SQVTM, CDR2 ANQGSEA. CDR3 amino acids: CSVVLQVLQETQYF. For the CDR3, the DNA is TGCAGCGTTGTATTACAGGTGCTACAAGAGACCCAGTACTTC.

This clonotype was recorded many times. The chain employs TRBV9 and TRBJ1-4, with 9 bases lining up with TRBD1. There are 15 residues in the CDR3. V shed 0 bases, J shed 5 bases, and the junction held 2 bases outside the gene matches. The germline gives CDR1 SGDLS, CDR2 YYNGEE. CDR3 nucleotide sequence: TGTGCCAGCAGCGTAGGAACAGGGGGCAATGAAAAACTGTTTTTT. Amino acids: CASSVGTGGNEKLFF.